What follows are 14 T cell receptor beta chains derived from one specimen sequenced in a study of shared clonotypes between healthy human individuals. Repertoires were generated with immunoSEQ multiplex PCR, while TCRdb's copy carries only in-frame clones and drops some. The sample consists of some 1,400,000 clones, more than 95% of them appearing once. Sequencing was done on a sample of naive CD4+ T cells sorted from blood. Noted subset: CD45RA+ positively selected. Receptor source: a man aged 25 to 40 in good health.

The rearrangement joins TRBV28 to TRBJ2-1; 7 nucleotides agree with TRBD1. This CDR3 has 16 amino acids. Germline V gene lookup returns CDR1 MDHEN and CDR2 SYDVKM. V was pared by 4 bases and J by 2 bases, with 8 bases of the junction left unmatched. The chain's CDR3 is CASSSYTGATYNEQFF. The CDR3 DNA reads TGTGCCAGCAGTTCATACACAGGGGCAACCTACAATGAGCAGTTCTTC.

A remark on this clone: The sample holds other DNA sequences that translate to the same CDR3. The chain carries TRBV5-1 and TRBJ2-7; D ambiguous. V lost 0 bases, J lost 1 base, and 8 bases lay in between. The germline V gene has CDR1 SGHRS and CDR2 YFSETQ. CDR3 length: 14 residues. The CDR3 coding sequence is TGCGCCAGCAGCTTGGCTTCCGGGTCCTACGAGCAGTACTTC. Amino acid sequence: CASSLASGSYEQYF.

The chain links TRBV5-1 to TRBJ2-5; 10 nucleotides agree with TRBD2. V lost 0 bases, J lost 7 bases, and 9 bases stayed unmatched. The length of the CDR3 is 16 residues. The V gene's germline CDR1 is SGHRS and CDR2 YFSETQ. CDR3 nucleotide sequence: TGCGCCAGCAGCTTGGAACTAGCGGGACCCTTGGGGACCCAGTACTTC. Protein sequence: CASSLELAGPLGTQYF.

J is TRBJ2-7 and V is TRBV6-1; 10 bases map to TRBD2. The V segment lost 6 bases and the J segment 2 bases; nucleotides outside the gene matches: 7. From germline, CDR1 is MNHNS and CDR2 SASEGT. The CDR3 length is 15 residues. The CDR3 DNA reads TGTGCCAGCAGCGTTACTAGCGGGACTCCCTACGAGCAGTACTTC. It codes for CASSVTSGTPYEQYF.

The chain employs TRBV18 and TRBJ2-1; D is unresolved. The CDR3 sequence is 13 residues long. The V end lost 2 bases, the J end lost 6 bases, and 8 bases lay between the germline ends. Looked up from germline, CDR1 is KGHSH and CDR2 is LQKENI. The CDR3: CASSPFPGNEQFF. As DNA, the CDR3 is TGTGCCAGCTCACCATTTCCAGGCAATGAGCAGTTCTTC.

The gene calls are TRBV19 and TRBJ2-1; D is undetermined. V lost 7 bases and J 3 bases, leaving 10 bases between the germline ends. Germline V CDR1 and CDR2: LNHDA, SQIVND (reference sequence). The CDR3 has 13 amino acids. The CDR3 DNA is TGTGCCAGTACCTCGAGTTTCTACAATGAGCAGTTCTTC. Amino acid sequence: CASTSSFYNEQFF.

This clone appeared a few times. The genes are TRBV7-2 and TRBJ2-3; 8 nucleotides line up with TRBD2. This CDR3 is 15 amino acids long. Trimming took 2 bases from V and 2 from J; bases not matched to a gene: 3. The germline V gene has CDR1 SGHTA and CDR2 FQGNSA. In DNA form, the CDR3 reads TGTGCCAGCAGCTTACTAGCGGGCCCCACAGATACGCAGTATTTT. This encodes CASSLLAGPTDTQYF.

This chain uses TRBV11-2 with TRBJ2-1, with TRBD2 as a possible D gene (6 bases). V lost 1 base and J lost 6, with 16 bases in between. The CDR3 has 16 amino acids. The germline CDR1 and CDR2 sequences are SGHAT and FQNNGV. In nucleotides, the CDR3 is TGTGCCAGCAGCTTAGTAGCTGTGGGACTCCTCAATGAGCAGTTCTTC. Protein: CASSLVAVGLLNEQFF.

About this clone itself: This sample includes further DNA sequences coding for the same CDR3. This sequence joins TRBV5-4 and TRBJ1-4, with 8 bases identical to TRBD1. Trimming cost V 0 bases and J 7 bases; bases outside gene matches: 2. Germline V CDR1 and CDR2: SGHNT, YYREEE (reference sequence). CDR3 length: 14 amino acids. The CDR3 loop reads CASSLGQGSEKLFF. CDR3 nucleotides: TGTGCCAGCAGCTTGGGACAGGGGTCTGAAAAACTGTTTTTT.

V gene TRBV7-9 combines with J gene TRBJ1-1; D uncertain. V was trimmed by 5 bases and J by 1 base, leaving 8 bases between them. The CDR3 contains 13 residues. The germline V gene encodes CDR1 SEHNR and CDR2 FQNEAQ (reference sequence). Here the CDR3 DNA reads TGTGCCAGCAGCATTGCAGGGAACACTGAAGCTTTCTTT. Residues: CASSIAGNTEAFF. The full variable domain, completed using reference TRBV7-9 and TRBJ1-1, is DTGVSQNPRHKITKRGQNVTFRCDPISEHNRLYWYRQTLGQGPEFLTYFQNEAQLEKSRLLSDRFSAERPKGSFSTLEIQRTEQGDSAMYLCASSIAGNTEAFFGQGTRLTVV.

The CDR3 nucleotides are TGTGCCAGCAGCGCTAGCGGGAGGGACTGGAATGAGCAGTTCTTC. It codes for CASSASGRDWNEQFF. This chain uses TRBV7-9 with TRBJ2-1, with 12 nucleotides matching TRBD2. V dropped 5 bases and J dropped 7; count of bases not matched to a gene: 6. Germline CDR1 and CDR2: SEHNR and FQNEAQ (reference sequence). The CDR3 sequence is 15 residues long.

The genes are TRBV5-6 and TRBJ2-2; a weak D match, TRBD1 (5 bases). From germline, CDR1 is SGHDT and CDR2 YYEEEE. Trimming took 9 bases from V and 3 from J, leaving 9 bases between them. The CDR3 has 12 residues. The CDR3 DNA reads as TGTGCCACCGCAGGGTACACCGGGGAGCTGTTTTTT. Translation: CATAGYTGELFF.

This chain links TRBV28 with TRBJ1-2, with unresolved D. The V gene's germline CDR1 is MDHEN and CDR2 SYDVKM. The CDR3 is 12 residues long. V was cut by 5 bases and J by 8 bases, with 12 bases left in between. The DNA for the CDR3 is TGTGCCAGCAGTCCCGACGTTGTCGGCTACACCTTC. Encoded protein: CASSPDVVGYTF.

The chain carries TRBV2 and TRBJ1-4; D is perhaps TRBD1 (5 bases). With 6 bases removed from V and 0 bases from J, the gap between germline ends came to 11 bases. The CDR3 is 15 amino acids. Germline loops: CDR1 SNHLY, CDR2 FYNNEI. The CDR3 sequence: CASSLDSATNEKLFF. The CDR3 nucleotides are TGTGCCAGCAGCCTCGACAGCGCAACTAATGAAAAACTGTTTTTT.